Sequencing of this TCR beta chain was carried out in a study of OX40 agonist ivuxolimab in advanced cancers. The method was immunoSEQ multiplex PCR; TCRdb's version includes in-frame clones alone and lacks a portion of them. The sample lists roughly 46,000 clones, roughly nine tenths occurring once. This clone was detected a few times. The sequencing used CD4+ or CD8+ T cells sorted from blood, collected in a trial of the OX40 agonist ivuxolimab. The sequence was collected from an adult with an advanced solid tumor such as melanoma, head and neck, liver or kidney cancer.

In nucleotides, the CDR3 is TGTGCCAGCAGCTTGGTGGTGGGAGGAGGTGATGAGCAGTTCTTC. It is translated as CASSLVVGGGDEQFF. V gene TRBV5-4 combines with J gene TRBJ2-1, with D perhaps TRBD2 (6 bases). Trimming removed 0 bases from V and 8 bases from J, with 15 bases in between. The CDR3 runs 15 residues. CDR1 SGHNT and CDR2 YYREEE come from the germline V gene (reference sequence).